This T cell receptor beta chain was identified during a study of T cell responses to AZD1222 COVID-19 vaccine (dated by TCRdb to 2020 to 2023). Background for the entire study: A total of 233 trial participants underwent TCR sequencing, of whom some 210 received two doses of AZD1222 and some 25 received two doses of the MenACWY control vaccine. Trial participants were enrolled into age subgroups of 18-55, 56-69 and 70-plus years, which contained around 150, 28 and 57 TCR-sequenced participants, respectively.

Of note for this clone: Its antigen is unknown. The input lacks base qualities; no much larger clone sits a single base away.

On the study overall, not on this receptor specifically: The vaccine-associated CD4 TCRs covered the entire spike protein, and the dominant responses fell in regions 160-218 and 743-854. Only 5 to 7 AZD1222 recipients were SARS-CoV-2 seropositive at baseline, limiting conclusions about previously exposed vaccinees. Because no samples from the day 14 peak response were available, repertoires could be characterized only after the peak T cell response. Reportedly, almost half of the unique spike-specific TCRs recognized epitopes lying outside the regions that are mutated in the B.1.351 and B.1.1.7 variants. In the small 56-69-year group, the increase in depth fell short of significance, most likely because of low power. Participants were mostly white British and included more females than males, and it was suggested by the authors that clonal diversity may have been underestimated. After two AZD1222 doses, spike-specific TCR breadth and depth were significantly higher than at day 0 and than in MenACWY recipients.

The sample's time point, from its label and the paper: about 28 days (+/-7) after the second vaccine dose. Because spike-specific TCR depth and breadth did not differ between the two schedules, AZD1222 recipients who got a second dose at roughly 4 weeks were pooled with those who got a second dose at roughly 12 weeks. The vaccinee samples were drawn from two UK trials, COV001 and COV002, one of which was a single-blind randomized controlled phase 2/3 trial testing AZD1222 (ChAdOx1 nCoV-19) in healthy adults. For TCRbeta chain sequencing, PBMC samples from trial participants were taken at day 0 and at day 28 after the second dose. The CDR3 regions of human TCRbeta chains were analyzed by immunosequencing. The authors' pipeline ran thus. TCRs in the repertoires were matched against a reference library of SARS-CoV-2-specific TCRs that had been generated with the MIRA antigen-specificity platform. Breadth was defined as the fraction of unique TCRs that were SARS-CoV-2-associated, and depth was defined as the fraction of total T cells that were SARS-CoV-2-associated. Using the MIRA data, each spike-specific TCR was mapped to the spike region that the TCR reacts to and placed in a CD4 or CD8 class. Log10-transformed breadth and depth values were compared by one-way ANOVA with Sidak's multiple comparisons tests. TCRdb took over this immuneACCESS table, retaining in-frame rearrangements with V and J assigned. Such tables are incomplete; in checked studies, under half of the missing clones stem from an unresolved V gene, and the remainder is unexplained. V, J and clone size derive from that table, while D and trimming were established from the DNA sequence. In this sample the table shows under 150,000 clones, about nine tenths of which occur a single time. The ten largest account for around 1.1% of the sample.

The germline V gene supplies CDR1 MNHEY and CDR2 SVGAGI. Clipping removes 8 bases from V and 5 bases from J, with 11 as the unmatched junction base count. CDR3 length: 15 amino acids, cysteine to phenylalanine. Only the CDR3 portion is preserved as DNA: 45 bases, with reading frame beginning at the first base. Sequenced here: peripheral blood, sampled 28 days after the second AZD1222 dose. This clonotype was sampled from an adult who received the AZD1222 COVID-19 vaccine. The V and J genes are TRBV6-5 and TRBJ2-3; 9 bases in the middle match TRBD2. This receptor carries the CDR3 CASQEGAGGVDTQYF. The DNA sequence reads TGTGCCAGCCAAGAGGGAGCGGGAGGTGTAGATACGCAGTATTTT.